This TCR beta chain was sequenced during a study of blood T cell repertoires in COVID-19. This CDR3 spans 15 amino acids. From germline, CDR1 is KGHSH and CDR2 LQKENI. The V gene end was trimmed by 2 bases and the J gene end by 2 bases; junction bases not matched to a gene: 4. Using immunoSEQ multiplex PCR, the repertoire was profiled, and TCRdb retains in-frame clones only, with some absent. The sample lists about 200,000 clones, 80% to 90% occurring once. The sequence derives from a man between 18 and 35 years old with active or convalescent COVID-19. V and J are TRBV18 and TRBJ2-7, with TRBD1 matching 9 bases. Input material: peripheral blood. The CDR3 DNA follows: TGTGCCAGCTCACCAGCCACAGGGGGCCCCTACGAGCAGTACTTC. Encoded protein: CASSPATGGPYEQYF.